Below, 22 T cell receptor beta chains from the same sample are listed, as sequenced in a study of response to subunit inactivated influenza vaccine. TCRdb reprocessed the RT-PCR reads with MiXCR, giving one entry per CDR3 protein. The sample yields some 570,000 distinct CDR3 sequences, 11% seen once. Separately, the same data were catalogued under a study of T cells expressing NK-cell markers. As reported in that work: It was by 5'RACE template switching with UMIs that TCR beta cDNA was made.

Sequencing was performed on PBMCs from blood, taken on the day of vaccination. The source is a man aged 45-60 years who received an inactivated influenza vaccine.

The chain links TRBV4-3 to TRBJ2-3, with D unclear. CDR1 and CDR2 (germline): LGHNA, YSLEER. This CDR3 is 13 amino acids long. V lost 2 bases, J lost 5 bases, and 8 bases lay in between. CDR3 bases: TGCGCCAGCAGCCAAAACCTTTTAGATACGCAGTATTTT. As protein: CASSQNLLDTQYF.

This clonotype was recorded at least ten times. The rearrangement links TRBV20-1 to TRBJ1-5, with TRBD1 matching over 10 bases. CDR1 and CDR2 from the germline V gene are DFQATT and SNEGSKA (reference sequence). With V trimmed by 6 bases and J by 0 bases, 11 bases remained unmatched. The CDR3 consists of 17 residues. This CDR3 reads CSAPTGGGTRSNQPQHF. The CDR3 DNA is TGCAGTGCCCCGACAGGGGGCGGAACTCGTAGCAATCAGCCCCAGCATTTT.

Worth noting for this clonotype: A clone one base away is much larger, so this may be a read error. The V and J genes are TRBV9 and TRBJ2-1; D may be TRBD1 (5 bases). V shed 0 bases and J shed 4 bases, with 11 bases lying between them. Germline V gives CDR1 SGDLS, CDR2 YYNGEE. The CDR3 contains 15 residues. The CDR3 bases are TGTGCCAGCAGCGTAGAAGGGGATGGGTACAATGAGCAGTTCTTC. Translated: CASSVEGDGYNEQFF.

The chain employs TRBV20-1 and TRBJ2-7; 7 bases match TRBD2. CDR3 length equals 16 residues. V gave up 3 bases and J gave up 1 base; unmatched junction bases: 12. Germline assignment: CDR1 DFQATT and CDR2 SNEGSKA (reference sequence). The CDR3, as DNA: TGCAGTGCTAGTTCTCGCGGGAGCATGGGGTCCTACGAGCAGTACTTC. Residues: CSASSRGSMGSYEQYF.

J is TRBJ2-1 and V is TRBV7-2; possible D gene TRBD2, 5 bases. CDR1 and CDR2 (germline): SGHTA, FQGNSA. With 5 bases removed from V and 10 bases from J, the gap between germline ends came to 12 bases. The CDR3 covers 12 residues. The CDR3, as DNA: TGTGCCAGCAGCACAACTAGGCGGGAGCAGTTCTTC. This encodes CASSTTRREQFF.

The chain couples TRBV10-3 to TRBJ1-3; D is unclear. The CDR3 contains 16 residues. The ends were cut back, 9 bases at V and 0 bases at J, with 18 bases in the middle. Germline values: CDR1 ENHRY, CDR2 SYGVKD. The CDR3 sequence: CAMADQQLSSGNTIYF. The CDR3 DNA sequence: TGTGCCATGGCTGACCAACAGCTGAGCTCTGGAAACACCATATATTTT.

This clonotype occurred a few times. The chain has TRBV7-2 and TRBJ1-1; D gene ambiguous. V shed 0 bases and J shed 7 bases, with 9 bases lying between them. This CDR3 has 13 residues. Germline CDR1 SGHTA, CDR2 FQGNSA. CDR3 sequence (DNA): TGTGCCAGCAGCTTAGCGCAAGAAAATGAAGCTTTCTTT. Protein sequence: CASSLAQENEAFF.

This clonotype was observed at least ten times. The V gene is TRBV11-2, the J gene TRBJ2-1; 13 positions agree with TRBD2. V lost 5 bases to trimming and J lost 7 bases; unmatched junction nucleotides: 8. Germline V gene sequence: CDR1 SGHAT, CDR2 FQNNGV. CDR3 size: 16 residues. The CDR3: CASSAITSGRVNEQFF. CDR3 DNA: TGTGCCAGCAGCGCTATAACTAGCGGGAGGGTTAATGAGCAGTTCTTC.

The chain recombines TRBV5-6 with TRBJ1-6; D is uncertain. There are 15 residues in the CDR3. CDR1 and CDR2 from the germline V gene are SGHDT and YYEEEE. The ends were cut back, 1 base at V and 7 bases at J, with 12 bases in the middle. The CDR3 region is CASSLWASRNSPLHF. The CDR3 DNA follows: TGTGCCAGCAGCTTGTGGGCCTCGCGGAATTCACCCCTCCACTTT.

J is TRBJ1-4 and V is TRBV10-3; TRBD1 aligns across 8 bases. With 6 bases clipped from V and 3 bases from J, the junction kept 3 bases outside the gene matches. Germline V gene sequence: CDR1 ENHRY, CDR2 SYGVKD. This CDR3 is built from 14 residues. DNA of the CDR3: TGTGCCATCAGGGAGACAGGGGCTAATGAAAAACTGTTTTTT. It yields the protein CAIRETGANEKLFF.

V is TRBV6-2 or TRBV6-3 and J is TRBJ2-2; D is ambiguous. Germline CDR1 is MNHEY and CDR2 is SVGEGT. The ends were cut back, 3 bases at V and 6 bases at J, with 5 bases in the middle. There are 12 residues in the CDR3. CDR3 residues: CASSYNAGELFF. The DNA of the CDR3 is TGTGCCAGCAGTTATAATGCCGGGGAGCTGTTTTTT.

This clonotype was counted a few times. The rearrangement joins TRBV7-8 to TRBJ2-5; D is undetermined. The CDR3 is 14 residues long. V gave up 0 bases and J gave up 5 bases, with 10 bases separating them. Germline lookup yields CDR1 SGHVS and CDR2 FQNEAQ. The CDR3 protein is CASSLAPARETQYF. The DNA of the CDR3 is TGTGCCAGCAGCTTAGCTCCAGCGCGGGAGACCCAGTACTTC.

This clonotype showed up just a few times. The rearrangement uses TRBV10-2 and TRBJ2-7; D possibly corresponds to TRBD1 (5 bases). The CDR3 is made up of 12 amino acids. Germline lookup yields CDR1 WSHSY and CDR2 SAAADI. With 2 bases removed from V and 6 bases from J, the gap between germline ends came to 8 bases. The CDR3 here is CASSERRGEQYF. The CDR3 DNA reads as TGCGCCAGCAGTGAGCGTAGGGGCGAGCAGTACTTC.

This clonotype was detected a few times. V gene TRBV6-5 combines with J gene TRBJ2-1, with 10 bases aligning to TRBD2. CDR3 length equals 16 residues. Trimming cost V 4 bases and J 7 bases; bases outside gene matches: 10. The germline V gene encodes CDR1 MNHEY and CDR2 SVGAGI. CDR3 in amino acids: CASSSSLAGVKNEQFF. The DNA of the CDR3 is TGTGCCAGCAGTTCCTCTCTAGCGGGAGTGAAAAATGAGCAGTTCTTC.

V and J are TRBV20-1 and TRBJ2-7, with 9 bases fitting TRBD2. The V segment lost 1 base and the J segment 4 bases; nucleotides outside the gene matches: 11. The CDR3 sequence is 16 residues long. The germline V gene has CDR1 DFQATT and CDR2 SNEGSKA (reference sequence). The CDR3 sequence: CSARVGWLAGRYEQYF. In nucleotides, the CDR3 is TGCAGTGCTAGAGTCGGTTGGCTAGCGGGACGGTACGAGCAGTACTTC.

This clonotype was picked up a small number of times. The V call is TRBV4-3, the J call TRBJ2-7; 8 nucleotides align to TRBD1. Germline V CDR1 and CDR2: LGHNA, YSLEER. The V gene end was trimmed by 5 bases and the J gene end by 3 bases; junction bases not matched to a gene: 6. This CDR3 region has 14 residues. Written as DNA, the CDR3 is TGCGCCAGCAGCACCCGGACAGGGAACTACGAGCAGTACTTC. This sequence encodes CASSTRTGNYEQYF.

This clonotype was picked up a small number of times. The CDR3 loop is CASSQDVGGYTF. CDR3 in DNA: TGTGCCAGCAGCCAAGATGTCGGCGGCTACACCTTC. The chain joins TRBV4-2 to TRBJ1-2; D gene ambiguous. Germline-derived CDR1 and CDR2 are LGHNA and YNFKEQ. Trimming cost V 0 bases and J 8 bases, with 7 bases left between them. CDR3 length equals 12 residues.

There are a few counts of this clonotype. The chain joins TRBV12-3 or TRBV12-4 to TRBJ1-2; possibly TRBD1 for D (6 bases). The CDR3 has 14 amino acids. The V gene lost 7 bases and the J gene lost 3 bases, with 15 bases spanning the gap. The CDR3 DNA follows: TGTGCCAGCAACATACAGGGTATCGACTATGGCTACACCTTC. Translation gives CASNIQGIDYGYTF.

This clonotype was seen a few times. In nucleotides, the CDR3 is TGCAGCGCTTCCGGGACGCTCTACAATGAGCAGTTCTTC. It yields the protein CSASGTLYNEQFF. This rearrangement joins TRBV29-1 to TRBJ2-1; D may match TRBD1 or TRBD2 (5 bases each). Deletions cut 7 bases from V and 3 bases from J, with 13 bases between. The CDR3 extends over 13 amino acids. Germline V CDR1 and CDR2: SQVTM, ANQGSEA.

The sample holds a few counts of this clonotype. The chain recombines TRBV7-6 with TRBJ2-2; weak D call: TRBD1 (7 bases). The CDR3 loop spans 16 amino acids. The V and J ends lost 6 bases and 5 bases respectively, with 19 bases between them. Germline V lookup: CDR1 SGHVS, CDR2 FNYEAQ. For the CDR3, the DNA is TGTGCCAGCAGTGCAATTGGACAGGCGGGAACCGGGGAGCTGTTTTTT. Translating gives CASSAIGQAGTGELFF.

The CDR3 spells CASSLLSSGITYNEQFF. The CDR3 DNA is TGTGCCAGCAGTTTACTGTCTAGCGGGATAACCTACAATGAGCAGTTCTTC. V gene TRBV28 combines with J gene TRBJ2-1, with 9 bases identical to TRBD2. The CDR3 runs 17 residues. The V gene end was trimmed by 2 bases and the J gene end by 2 bases; junction bases not matched to a gene: 7. Germline V gene lookup returns CDR1 MDHEN and CDR2 SYDVKM.

This clonotype was counted a few times. V gene TRBV2 combines with J gene TRBJ2-2, with TRBD2 matching 10 bases. The length of the CDR3 is 15 residues. CDR1 is SNHLY, CDR2 FYNNEI, per germline. The ends lost 5 bases at V and 4 bases at J; junction bases unmatched: 4. Here the CDR3 reads CASSRTSGTTGELFF. CDR3 DNA sequence: TGTGCCAGCAGTCGGACTAGCGGTACCACCGGGGAGCTGTTTTTT.